What follows are 29 T cell receptor beta chains derived from one specimen sequenced in a study of control samples from healthy donors and cancer patients. This table comes from immunoSEQ multiplex PCR, and its TCRdb copy is limited to in-frame clones, with some not included. This table has approximately 120,000 clones, over 75% appearing once. The sample was blood. The origin of the receptors is a human donor in good health. The donor label of this sample is uncertain.

The rearrangement uses TRBV3-1 (or the pseudogene TRBV3-2) and TRBJ1-5; D is undetermined. Between the trimmed V and J ends, which lost 4 bases and 8 bases, there was a span of 6 bases. Germline V gene sequence: CDR1 LGHDT, CDR2 YNNKEL (reference sequence). CDR3 length equals 11 residues. CDR3 protein: CASSPVEPQHF. The CDR3 coding sequence is TGTGCCAGCAGCCCGGTTGAGCCCCAGCATTTT.

J is TRBJ2-3 and V is TRBV6-6; D gene unclear. The germline V gene has CDR1 MNHNY and CDR2 SVGAGI (reference sequence). The V and J ends lost 3 bases and 2 bases respectively, with 12 bases between them. The CDR3 is 15 residues long. CDR3 amino acids: CASSYYDLTTDTQYF. The CDR3 DNA reads TGTGCCAGCAGTTATTATGATTTAACCACAGATACGCAGTATTTT.

The CDR3 sequence: CASSFRDLRGYTF. In DNA form, the CDR3 reads TGTGCCAGCAGTTTCCGGGACTTAAGGGGCTACACCTTC. This chain links TRBV27 with TRBJ1-2; D might be TRBD1 (5 bases). The CDR3 totals 13 residues. V lost 3 bases and J lost 8, with 13 bases in between. Germline CDR1 and CDR2: MNHEY and SMNVEV (reference sequence).

The gene calls are TRBV6-5 and TRBJ1-6; TRBD1 is a possible D gene (5 bases). Trimming removed 0 bases at V and 8 bases at J, with 14 bases between. Germline values: CDR1 MNHEY, CDR2 SVGAGI. The CDR3 runs to 16 residues. Here the CDR3 reads CASSYSSLRGDSPLHF. In nucleotides, the CDR3 is TGTGCCAGCAGTTACTCTTCGCTGAGGGGAGATTCACCCCTCCACTTT.

The chain uses TRBV10-3 and TRBJ2-7, with D hard to call. This CDR3 is built from 14 residues. V lost 0 bases and J lost 6, with 12 bases in between. Germline CDR1 and CDR2: ENHRY and SYGVKD. CDR3 nucleotides: TGTGCCATCAGTGAGTCACTCCCTTTAGGCGAGCAGTACTTC. It specifies CAISESLPLGEQYF.

The genes are TRBV6-2 or TRBV6-3 and TRBJ2-6; D gene unclear. The V gene's germline CDR1 is MNHEY and CDR2 SVGEGT. The CDR3 runs 21 residues. V lost 0 bases and J 0 bases, leaving 21 bases between the germline ends. Written as DNA, the CDR3 is TGTGCCAGCAGTTACTCACATCGCCGACCATTTTATAACTCTGGGGCCAACGTCCTGACTTTC. It translates to CASSYSHRRPFYNSGANVLTF.

This chain connects TRBV6-2 or TRBV6-3 to TRBJ2-7; a possible D gene is TRBD1 (5 bases). Trimming left V 3 bases short and J 0 bases short, with 15 bases between. The CDR3 length is 16 residues. From germline, CDR1 is MNHEY and CDR2 SVGEGT. Here the CDR3 reads CASSYATAQISYEQYV. As DNA, the CDR3 is TGTGCCAGCAGTTATGCGACAGCCCAGATCTCCTACGAGCAGTACGTC.

The chain employs TRBV3-1 (or the pseudogene TRBV3-2) and TRBJ2-5; 8 bases agree with TRBD2. Trimming cost V 0 bases and J 5 bases; bases outside gene matches: 14. Germline values: CDR1 LGHDT, CDR2 YNNKEL (reference sequence). The CDR3 runs to 18 residues. The CDR3 nucleotides read TGTGCCAGCAGCCAAGACGTCTGGACTAGCAAGGTCGGGGAGACCCAGTACTTC. Translation gives CASSQDVWTSKVGETQYF.

The CDR3 DNA reads as TGTGCCAGCAGCCAGCTGGGGACAGGGGGCTTCACTAATGAAAAACTGTTTTTT. It encodes CASSQLGTGGFTNEKLFF. V usage is TRBV4-2 and J usage is TRBJ1-4, with TRBD1 matching 12 bases. V shed 3 bases, J shed 2 bases, and the junction held 7 bases outside the gene matches. In germline, CDR1 is LGHNA, CDR2 YNFKEQ. The CDR3 spans 18 residues.

The rearrangement joins TRBV2 to TRBJ2-1; no firm D call. Trimming removed 8 bases at V and 6 bases at J, with 20 bases between. The CDR3 extends over 15 amino acids. Germline V gene lookup returns CDR1 SNHLY and CDR2 FYNNEI. CDR3 nucleotide sequence: TGTGCCAGCGCCCAACGAGGTACAGTCACCAATGAGCAGTTCTTC. Protein product: CASAQRGTVTNEQFF.

The chain combines TRBV28 with TRBJ2-7, with D possibly being TRBD1 or TRBD2 (5 bases each). The CDR3 sequence is 15 residues long. CDR1 is MDHEN, CDR2 SYDVKM, per germline. V was shortened by 2 bases and J by 2 bases, with 13 bases between the two germline ends. The DNA for the CDR3 is TGTGCCAGCAGTTTACTCCGGGACCCAGCCTACGAGCAGTACTTC. This translates into CASSLLRDPAYEQYF.

This sequence joins TRBV27 and TRBJ2-1, with D hard to call. With 3 bases removed from V and 8 bases from J, the gap between germline ends came to 17 bases. The length of the CDR3 is 15 residues. The germline gives CDR1 MNHEY, CDR2 SMNVEV (reference sequence). CDR3: CASSLGVIKSHEQFF. Here the CDR3 DNA reads TGTGCCAGCAGTTTGGGCGTTATCAAGTCCCATGAGCAGTTCTTC.

V gene TRBV12-3 or TRBV12-4 combines with J gene TRBJ2-1; D is uncertain. The CDR3 is 12 amino acids. The V end was cut by 5 bases, the J end by 3 bases, with 5 bases between. CDR3 in amino acids: CASSLDYNEQFF. CDR3 sequence (DNA): TGTGCCAGCAGTCTGGACTACAATGAGCAGTTCTTC.

There are many counts of this clone. The same CDR3 arises from other DNA sequences in this sample as well. The rearrangement links TRBV10-1 to TRBJ2-2; the D is unclear. V shed 3 bases and J shed 1 base, with 6 bases lying between them. Looked up from germline, CDR1 is WNHNN and CDR2 is SYGVQD (reference sequence). The CDR3 is 14 residues long. The CDR3 bases are TGCGCCAGCAGTGATCGTCTGAACACCGGGGAGCTGTTTTTT. This codes for CASSDRLNTGELFF.

The J gene is TRBJ2-1, the V gene TRBV14; D is perhaps TRBD1 or TRBD2 (5 bases each). The V end lost 1 base, the J end lost 8 bases, and 9 bases lay between the germline ends. The length of the CDR3 is 13 residues. Germline V gene sequence: CDR1 SGHDN, CDR2 FVKESK. CDR3 DNA: TGTGCCAGCAGCCAAGTACGAGGGGATGAGCAGTTCTTC. Translating it yields CASSQVRGDEQFF.

V is TRBV6-6 and J is TRBJ2-1; D gene uncertain. The ends were cut back, 2 bases at V and 9 bases at J, with 11 bases in the middle. The CDR3 runs to 13 residues. The germline CDR1 and CDR2 sequences are MNHNY and SVGAGI (reference sequence). The CDR3 loop reads CASSYRVGGEQFF. The CDR3 DNA follows: TGTGCCAGCAGTTACAGGGTGGGTGGTGAGCAGTTCTTC.

This clone was counted only a few times. V gene TRBV19 combines with J gene TRBJ1-5; D is perhaps TRBD1 (5 bases). CDR1 and CDR2 (germline): LNHDA, SQIVND (reference sequence). The CDR3 has 13 residues. V lost 10 bases to trimming and J lost 7 bases, with 17 bases between them. In nucleotides, the CDR3 is TGTGCCATAAACCCGGGGGATGGGCAGCCCCAGCATTTT. Translation gives CAINPGDGQPQHF. Full variable domain (missing parts from reference TRBV19 and TRBJ1-5): DGGITQSPKYLFRKEGQNVTLSCEQNLNHDAMYWYRQDPGQGLRLIYYSQIVNDFQKGDIAEGYSVSREKKESFPLTVTSAQKNPTAFYLCAINPGDGQPQHFGDGTRLSIL.

This chain uses TRBV4-3 with TRBJ2-5; D ambiguous. CDR3 length equals 16 residues. V was trimmed by 3 bases and J by 2 bases, leaving 16 bases between them. Germline CDR1 reads LGHNA; CDR2 reads YSLEER. CDR3 nucleotides: TGCGCCAGCAGCCAGGCCCTGGCTGGGCCTCAAGAGACCCAGTACTTC. It codes for CASSQALAGPQETQYF.

The genes are TRBV7-2 and TRBJ2-5; 10 bases fit TRBD2. Trimming took 5 bases from V and 2 from J; bases not matched to a gene: 2. The CDR3 covers 14 residues. CDR1 and CDR2 from the germline V gene are SGHTA and FQGNSA. This CDR3 reads CASSRTSGQETQYF. The CDR3 DNA follows: TGTGCCAGCAGCCGGACTAGCGGTCAAGAGACCCAGTACTTC.

The genes are TRBV19 and TRBJ1-5, with D unresolved. In germline, CDR1 is LNHDA, CDR2 SQIVND (reference sequence). The CDR3 consists of 14 residues. Between the trimmed V and J ends, which lost 3 bases and 1 base, there was a span of 7 bases. CDR3 DNA: TGTGCCAGTAGTATGAGTCAGAGCAATCAGCCCCAGCATTTT. Translating gives CASSMSQSNQPQHF.

CDR3 nucleotides: TGCGCCAGCAGCGGAGGGATGCGGGATCCTGAGCAGTTCTTC. Translating it yields CASSGGMRDPEQFF. V and J are TRBV5-1 and TRBJ2-1, with D tentatively TRBD2 (6 bases). CDR1 and CDR2 from the germline V gene are SGHRS and YFSETQ. The V and J ends lost 4 bases and 9 bases respectively, with 17 bases between them. The CDR3 covers 14 residues.

This rearrangement joins TRBV9 to TRBJ2-3; 8 nucleotides match TRBD1. Germline V gives CDR1 SGDLS, CDR2 YYNGEE. The CDR3 extends over 18 amino acids. V shed 0 bases, J shed 6 bases, and the junction held 15 bases outside the gene matches. The CDR3 loop reads CASSVEVDQGARMDTQYF. Here the CDR3 DNA reads TGTGCCAGCAGCGTAGAGGTGGATCAGGGGGCTAGAATGGATACGCAGTATTTT.

The V call is TRBV7-9, the J call TRBJ1-6; 10 bases fit TRBD1. Per germline, CDR1 SEHNR and CDR2 FQNEAQ (reference sequence). This CDR3 contains 14 residues. J was trimmed by 7 bases and V by 8 bases; bases with no gene match: 5. The CDR3 region is CASGQDRGNSPLHF. The CDR3 coding sequence is TGTGCCAGCGGCCAGGACAGGGGGAATTCACCCCTCCACTTT.

The V call is TRBV3-1 (or the pseudogene TRBV3-2), the J call TRBJ2-7, with a tentative D call TRBD1 (6 bases). The CDR3 runs to 13 residues. V was cut by 1 base and J by 3 bases, with 7 bases left in between. CDR1 and CDR2 from the germline V gene are LGHDT and YNNKEL (reference sequence). Here the CDR3 DNA reads TGTGCCAGCAGCCAAGGAGGGGGCTACGAGCAGTACTTC. Residues: CASSQGGGYEQYF.

The V and J genes are TRBV7-8 and TRBJ2-7; D tentatively reads TRBD1 or TRBD2 (5 bases each). The CDR3 contains 14 residues. Trimming took off 5 bases at V and 1 base at J, with 12 bases between the two ends. In germline, CDR1 is SGHVS, CDR2 FQNEAQ. Here the CDR3 reads CASSVSGGSYEQYF. The CDR3 DNA follows: TGTGCCAGCAGCGTATCTGGGGGTTCCTACGAGCAGTACTTC.

The rearrangement joins TRBV14 to TRBJ1-2, with D possibly matching TRBD1 (5 bases). V lost 4 bases and J lost 6, with 9 bases in between. Looked up from germline, CDR1 is SGHDN and CDR2 is FVKESK. The CDR3 loop spans 12 amino acids. The CDR3 DNA follows: TGTGCCAGCAGCCCAATCAGGGATGGCTACACCTTC. It translates to CASSPIRDGYTF.

This chain links TRBV12-3 or TRBV12-4 with TRBJ2-7; TRBD1 agrees at 7 bases. Losses at the gene ends were 6 bases for V and 5 bases for J; bases not matched to a gene: 4. The CDR3 is 12 amino acids. The CDR3 DNA reads as TGTGCCAGCAGCGACAGGGCCCACGAGCAGTACTTC. It specifies CASSDRAHEQYF.

J is TRBJ2-3 and V is TRBV19; weak D call: TRBD2 (6 bases). The CDR3 is 16 residues long. Germline CDR1 reads LNHDA; CDR2 reads SQIVND (reference sequence). Trimming took 6 bases from V and 4 from J, leaving 20 bases between them. CDR3: CASSPAPTSFADTQYF. DNA of the CDR3: TGTGCCAGTAGCCCCGCACCCACTAGCTTTGCAGATACGCAGTATTTT. The full variable domain, completed using reference TRBV19 and TRBJ2-3, is DGGITQSPKYLFRKEGQNVTLSCEQNLNHDAMYWYRQDPGQGLRLIYYSQIVNDFQKGDIAEGYSVSREKKESFPLTVTSAQKNPTAFYLCASSPAPTSFADTQYFGPGTRLTVL.

V and J are TRBV3-1 (or the pseudogene TRBV3-2) and TRBJ1-1; no clear D. The CDR3 runs 14 residues. The V and J ends lost 0 bases and 11 bases respectively, with 16 bases between them. The germline V gene encodes CDR1 LGHDT and CDR2 YNNKEL (reference sequence). Here the CDR3 DNA reads TGTGCCAGCAGCCAAGATTGGGAACAGTCCTACGCTTTCTTT. It codes for CASSQDWEQSYAFF.